This T cell receptor beta chain was documented in a study of T cells in localized non-small cell lung cancer. Overall study findings and caveats: Higher blood T cell density tracked longer overall survival. Detection in adjacent lung was observed for a median roughly 62 of the top 100 tumor clones. Sequencing covered just one tumor region, so heterogeneity cannot be ruled out. Clonality of T cells reached its maximum in uninvolved adjacent lung, surpassing tumor.

Profiling relied on immunoSEQ multiplex PCR, and the TCRdb table lists in-frame clones only, not all of them. The table shows about 52,000 clones, with more than 85% occurring only once. The V end lost 3 bases, the J end lost 1 base, and 4 bases lay between the germline ends. Per germline, CDR1 MDHEN and CDR2 SYDVKM. This CDR3 contains 13 residues. To note about this clone: Antigen unknown.

The source of this sequence is a female donor with stage II lung adenocarcinoma. The genes are TRBV28 and TRBJ1-5, with unresolved D. The specimen comprised PBMCs, sampled before any cancer treatment. This CDR3 is CASSLVSNQPQHF. DNA for the CDR3: TGTGCCAGCAGTTTGGTGAGCAATCAGCCCCAGCATTTT.